Listed below are T cell receptor beta chains from one sample, sequenced in a study of cytomegalovirus exposure and HLA in healthy donors. TCRdb's table, derived via immunoSEQ multiplex PCR, lists solely in-frame clones and lacks some. This table has about 150,000 clones, over 65% appearing once. Source material: PBMCs. These receptors originate from a woman aged 25 to 45 in good health and CMV-seropositive. Both conserved end residues are part of each CDR3. A D gene is named only where the DNA matches it firmly. Size tells how often a clone was seen (once, few, many) or the class of an expanded clone, and some rows leave it out.

v_gene: TRBV4-2; j_gene: TRBJ2-7; abundance: NA; d_gene: TRBD2; CDR3nt: TGTGCCAGCAGCGGGGGGGGACCCTACGAGCAGTACTTC; CDR3aa: CASSGGGPYEQYF
v_gene: TRBV28; j_gene: TRBJ1-2; abundance: NA; d_gene: TRBD1; CDR3nt: TGTGCCAGCCGTTACCCAGGGGGCGACGACTATGGCTACACCTTC; CDR3aa: CASRYPGGDDYGYTF
v_gene: TRBV29-1; j_gene: TRBJ2-4; abundance: NA; d_gene: NA; CDR3nt: TGCAGCGTTGAAGATCCGGTAATGGACATTCAGTACTTC; CDR3aa: CSVEDPVMDIQYF
v_gene: TRBV4-1; j_gene: TRBJ2-1; abundance: NA; d_gene: TRBD2; CDR3nt: TGCGCCAGCAGCCAGGGACTAGGCGCCTACCGGGAGCAGTTCTTC; CDR3aa: CASSQGLGAYREQFF
v_gene: TRBV18; j_gene: TRBJ2-3; abundance: few; d_gene: TRBD1; CDR3nt: TGTGCCAGCTCACCACGGACAGGGAACACAGATACGCAGTATTTT; CDR3aa: CASSPRTGNTDTQYF
v_gene: TRBV19; j_gene: TRBJ2-5; abundance: NA; d_gene: TRBD2; CDR3nt: TGTGCCACTTCTCCCGGGACTACAATACAAGAGACCCAGTACTTC; CDR3aa: CATSPGTTIQETQYF
v_gene: TRBV5-5; j_gene: TRBJ1-5; abundance: NA; d_gene: NA; CDR3nt: TGTGCCAGCAGTCTTTGGGGGGGGTCTAATCAGCCCCAGCATTTT; CDR3aa: CASSLWGGSNQPQHF
v_gene: TRBV28; j_gene: TRBJ1-1; abundance: NA; d_gene: TRBD1; CDR3nt: TGTGCCAGCAGTGTGACAGGGGCAGGCACTGAAGCTTTCTTT; CDR3aa: CASSVTGAGTEAFF
v_gene: TRBV10-1; j_gene: TRBJ1-1; abundance: NA; d_gene: TRBD1; CDR3nt: TGCGCCAGCAGTGCGGACAGGGCCTCTGAAGCTTTCTTT; CDR3aa: CASSADRASEAFF
v_gene: TRBV14; j_gene: TRBJ2-2; abundance: NA; d_gene: TRBD2; CDR3nt: TGTGCCAGCAGCCCTCGGAGCGGGAGATTGAGGACCGGGGAGCTGTTTTTT; CDR3aa: CASSPRSGRLRTGELFF
v_gene: TRBV2; j_gene: TRBJ1-1; abundance: NA; d_gene: NA; CDR3nt: TGTGCCAGCACCCGAATGGGGGGAGGCACTGAAGCTTTCTTT; CDR3aa: CASTRMGGGTEAFF
v_gene: TRBV11-2; j_gene: TRBJ2-7; abundance: NA; d_gene: NA; CDR3nt: TGTGCCAGCAGCCCGGGACGGCCAGGAGGGTCCTACGAGCAGTACTTC; CDR3aa: CASSPGRPGGSYEQYF
v_gene: TRBV10-3; j_gene: TRBJ2-5; abundance: NA; d_gene: TRBD1; CDR3nt: TGTGCCATCAGTGGGACAGGGCAAGAGACCCAGTACTTC; CDR3aa: CAISGTGQETQYF
v_gene: TRBV7-3; j_gene: TRBJ2-1; abundance: NA; d_gene: TRBD1; CDR3nt: TGTGCCAGCAGAACCGGGACAGGGGGCACTGAGCAGTTCTTC; CDR3aa: CASRTGTGGTEQFF
v_gene: TRBV29-1; j_gene: TRBJ2-7; abundance: NA; d_gene: NA; CDR3nt: TGCAGCGTCAAAGGACAGACCTACGAGCAGTACTTC; CDR3aa: CSVKGQTYEQYF
v_gene: TRBV5-1; j_gene: TRBJ1-5; abundance: NA; d_gene: NA; CDR3nt: TGCGCCAGCAGCTTTACAGGGAGTAGCAATCAGCCCCAGCATTTT; CDR3aa: CASSFTGSSNQPQHF
v_gene: TRBV11-2; j_gene: TRBJ2-5; abundance: once; d_gene: TRBD1; CDR3nt: TGTGCCAGCAGCTTAGCGGGCAGGGGGCTGAGGGGGCAAGAGGCCCAGTACTTC; CDR3aa: CASSLAGRGLRGQEAQYF
v_gene: TRBV28; j_gene: TRBJ2-7; abundance: once; d_gene: TRBD1; CDR3nt: TGTGCCAGCAGTCGGGACAGGGGAAACTACGAGCAGTACTTC; CDR3aa: CASSRDRGNYEQYF
v_gene: TRBV2; j_gene: TRBJ2-3; abundance: NA; d_gene: TRBD2; CDR3nt: TGTGCCAGCAGTGTGGGTAGCGGGAGTACAGATACGCAGTATTTT; CDR3aa: CASSVGSGSTDTQYF
v_gene: TRBV5-8; j_gene: TRBJ2-3; abundance: NA; d_gene: NA; CDR3nt: TGTGCCAGCAGCTTGGCTGCCGGGGACAAGGGTGTGGATACGCAGTATTTT; CDR3aa: CASSLAAGDKGVDTQYF
v_gene: TRBV5-1; j_gene: TRBJ2-7; abundance: NA; d_gene: TRBD2; CDR3nt: TGCGCCAGCAGCTTGGCCGGGAGCGGGAGGGCCCGAAACGAGCAGTACTTC; CDR3aa: CASSLAGSGRARNEQYF
v_gene: TRBV6-1; j_gene: TRBJ1-2; abundance: few; d_gene: TRBD1; CDR3nt: TGTGCCAGCAGCCCGGGACAGGGGGTCTATGGCTACACCTTC; CDR3aa: CASSPGQGVYGYTF
v_gene: TRBV2; j_gene: TRBJ2-1; abundance: NA; d_gene: TRBD1; CDR3nt: TGTGCCAGCAGCTTGGGACAGGGCGCCTACAATGAGCAGTTCTTC; CDR3aa: CASSLGQGAYNEQFF
v_gene: TRBV10-3; j_gene: TRBJ2-7; abundance: NA; d_gene: TRBD2; CDR3nt: TGTGCCATCAGTGAAACTAGCGGCACTTACGAGCAGTACTTC; CDR3aa: CAISETSGTYEQYF
v_gene: TRBV4-2; j_gene: TRBJ1-5; abundance: NA; d_gene: TRBD1; CDR3nt: TGTGCCAGCAGCCAGAACAGGGGGCAGCCCCAGCATTTT; CDR3aa: CASSQNRGQPQHF
v_gene: TRBV28; j_gene: TRBJ2-3; abundance: NA; d_gene: TRBD2; CDR3nt: TGTGCCAGCAGTTTTCCTATGCCGGCGGGCGGGAGCGTGTCTAGCACAGATACGCAGTATTTT; CDR3aa: CASSFPMPAGGSVSSTDTQYF
v_gene: TRBV28; j_gene: TRBJ1-5; abundance: NA; d_gene: NA; CDR3nt: TGTGCCAGCACCCCCTGGGGGGAGGTTCAGCCCCAGCATTTT; CDR3aa: CASTPWGEVQPQHF
v_gene: TRBV2; j_gene: TRBJ2-5; abundance: NA; d_gene: TRBD1; CDR3nt: TGTGCCAGCATAAGGGACAGACAAGAGACCCAGTACTTC; CDR3aa: CASIRDRQETQYF
v_gene: TRBV5-5; j_gene: TRBJ2-7; abundance: NA; d_gene: TRBD1; CDR3nt: TGTGCCAGCAGCTTTTCCGGGACAGGGGGTAGCGAGCAGTACTTC; CDR3aa: CASSFSGTGGSEQYF
v_gene: TRBV5-1; j_gene: TRBJ1-1; abundance: NA; d_gene: NA; CDR3nt: TGCGCCAGCAGCTCGGGACTGTCGAACACTGAAGCTTTCTTT; CDR3aa: CASSSGLSNTEAFF
v_gene: TRBV2; j_gene: TRBJ1-2; abundance: once; d_gene: TRBD1; CDR3nt: TGTGCCAGCAGTTCCGGGACAGGGGGCCAGTATGGCTACACCTTC; CDR3aa: CASSSGTGGQYGYTF
v_gene: TRBV7-9; j_gene: TRBJ1-4; abundance: NA; d_gene: NA; CDR3nt: TGTGCCAGCAGCTCGAGGGATTCAACTAATGAAAAACTGTTTTTT; CDR3aa: CASSSRDSTNEKLFF
v_gene: TRBV19; j_gene: TRBJ2-7; abundance: NA; d_gene: TRBD2; CDR3nt: TGTGCCAGTAGTATCGCAGCGGGAGGAACCTCCTACGAGCAGTACTTC; CDR3aa: CASSIAAGGTSYEQYF
v_gene: TRBV28; j_gene: TRBJ2-7; abundance: NA; d_gene: NA; CDR3nt: TGTGCCAGCAGTTTTTCGCCCAGGGAACACGAGCAGTACTTC; CDR3aa: CASSFSPREHEQYF
v_gene: TRBV5-1; j_gene: TRBJ2-3; abundance: once; d_gene: NA; CDR3nt: TGCGCCAGCAGCTTTACCGGCGGCGATACGCAGTATTTT; CDR3aa: CASSFTGGDTQYF
v_gene: TRBV10-3; j_gene: TRBJ2-3; abundance: NA; d_gene: NA; CDR3nt: TGTGCCATCGGGGGCGGAAGACAGCTCACAGATACGCAGTATTTT; CDR3aa: CAIGGGRQLTDTQYF
v_gene: TRBV30; j_gene: TRBJ2-3; abundance: few; d_gene: NA; CDR3nt: TGTGCCTGGAGGCGTATTACAGATACGCAGTATTTT; CDR3aa: CAWRRITDTQYF
v_gene: TRBV28; j_gene: TRBJ2-1; abundance: NA; d_gene: NA; CDR3nt: TGTGCCAGCAACCTCAGGGTCGGATTCAATGAGCAGTTCTTC; CDR3aa: CASNLRVGFNEQFF
v_gene: TRBV5-8; j_gene: TRBJ2-7; abundance: NA; d_gene: TRBD2; CDR3nt: TGTGCCAGCAGCTTCTCTGGACTAGTCCGGTACGAGCAGTACTTC; CDR3aa: CASSFSGLVRYEQYF
v_gene: TRBV6-5; j_gene: TRBJ2-7; abundance: NA; d_gene: TRBD2; CDR3nt: TGTGCCAGCAGTCGAAGCGGGAGGAGCTCCTACGAGCAGTACTTC; CDR3aa: CASSRSGRSSYEQYF
v_gene: TRBV18; j_gene: TRBJ1-5; abundance: NA; d_gene: NA; CDR3nt: TGTGCCAGCTCACCACGGGCAGGGGAGACGGTAGGCAATCAGCCCCAGCATTTT; CDR3aa: CASSPRAGETVGNQPQHF
v_gene: TRBV27; j_gene: TRBJ2-2; abundance: NA; d_gene: TRBD2; CDR3nt: TGTGCCAGCAGTAGGACTAGCGTCCACACCGGGGAGCTGTTTTTT; CDR3aa: CASSRTSVHTGELFF
v_gene: TRBV29-1; j_gene: TRBJ2-2; abundance: once; d_gene: NA; CDR3nt: TGCAGCGTTGAAACGAGGCCCTCCGAACACACCGGGGAGCTGTTTTTT; CDR3aa: CSVETRPSEHTGELFF
v_gene: TRBV6-6; j_gene: TRBJ2-3; abundance: NA; d_gene: TRBD2; CDR3nt: TGTGCCAGCAGACCCGGACTAGCGGGAGGGGCAGATACGCAGTATTTT; CDR3aa: CASRPGLAGGADTQYF
v_gene: TRBV11-1; j_gene: TRBJ2-5; abundance: few; d_gene: TRBD1; CDR3nt: TGTGCCAGCAGCCTCGACAGGGGGAAAGAGACCCAGTACTTC; CDR3aa: CASSLDRGKETQYF
v_gene: TRBV14; j_gene: TRBJ2-1; abundance: NA; d_gene: TRBD2; CDR3nt: TGTGCCAGCAGCCAAGAGCTACTAGCGGGAAGCAATGAGCAGTTCTTC; CDR3aa: CASSQELLAGSNEQFF
v_gene: TRBV6-5; j_gene: TRBJ2-3; abundance: NA; d_gene: NA; CDR3nt: TGTGCCAGCACCCGAGCAGGGTTCACAGATACGCAGTATTTT; CDR3aa: CASTRAGFTDTQYF
v_gene: TRBV6-5; j_gene: TRBJ2-3; abundance: once; d_gene: NA; CDR3nt: TGTGCCAGCAGTTACTCGGGCGGGGAAAACACAGATACGCAGTATTTT; CDR3aa: CASSYSGGENTDTQYF
v_gene: TRBV27; j_gene: TRBJ2-2; abundance: NA; d_gene: TRBD1; CDR3nt: TGTGCCAGCAGCGGACAGGGCCTCACCGGGGAGCTGTTTTTT; CDR3aa: CASSGQGLTGELFF
v_gene: TRBV7-2; j_gene: TRBJ2-7; abundance: few; d_gene: TRBD2; CDR3nt: TGTGCCAGCAGATTAAGCGGGGCTAGCACCTACGAGCAGTACTTC; CDR3aa: CASRLSGASTYEQYF
v_gene: TRBV27; j_gene: TRBJ2-7; abundance: NA; d_gene: TRBD2; CDR3nt: TGTGCCAGCACCCCAATAGGGCTAGCGGGAGGGCCGAACTACGAGCAGTACTTC; CDR3aa: CASTPIGLAGGPNYEQYF
v_gene: TRBV5-1; j_gene: TRBJ2-2; abundance: NA; d_gene: TRBD1; CDR3nt: TGCGCCAGCAGCTTGGACAGGGGTGACACCGGGGAGCTGTTTTTT; CDR3aa: CASSLDRGDTGELFF
v_gene: TRBV4-1; j_gene: TRBJ2-1; abundance: NA; d_gene: TRBD2; CDR3nt: TGCGCCAGCAGCCAAGATTGGACTAGCGGGAGCTCCTACAATGAGCAGTTCTTC; CDR3aa: CASSQDWTSGSSYNEQFF